Sequencing of this T cell receptor beta chain was carried out in a study of neurological immune-mediated disorders (dated by TCRdb to between 2018 and 2020). Describing the broader study: Among the approximately 35 multiple sclerosis patients, relapsing-remitting MS was present in 31 and secondary progressive MS was present in 3. Using UMI-based sequencing, the study compared peripheral blood TCR-beta repertoires from patients with HTLV-I-associated myelopathy (HAM/TSP), patients with multiple sclerosis, and healthy controls. The roughly 110 TCR-beta libraries covered PBMC samples along with longitudinal samples, technical triplicates, and paired sorted CD4+ and CD8+ T-cell subsets. Of the 65 to 70 subjects in the cohort, about 15 were HAM/TSP patients, some 34 were multiple sclerosis patients, and around 20 were healthy controls.

cDNA synthesis used template-switch 5'RACE with a primer carrying a 10-nucleotide random unique molecular identifier tagging each TCR transcript. Every sequencing run covered 15-18 subjects and yielded more than 160 million TCR-beta sequences. The RNeasy kit was used to extract total RNA. TCR-beta VDJ regions were amplified with primers for the TCR constant region and the 5'RACE anchor, using the KAPA Real-time Library Amplification kit. A first PCR added sample indexes and Illumina adaptors, after which a second PCR increased the library yield. The roughly 650 bp TCR product was size-selected on a 2% E-gel SizeSelection system after Ampure bead purification. Before pooling, library quality was checked on a Bioanalyzer, concentration was measured with Qubit, and libraries were quantified with the Kapa Library Quantification kit. Libraries were sequenced paired-end 2 x 150 bp on an Illumina HiSeq 2500. To increase sequence diversity, 25-30% phiX was spiked into each library pool. As for how the authors treated the data: The quality-filtered reads were processed with the UMI-based MiGEC pipeline, whose error correction step removed more than 90% of the raw TCR sequences. IMGT germline references were used for aligning VDJ genes, and each clonotype was defined as a unique CDR3 amino acid sequence together with its V-J genes. Clonal expansion, Shannon diversity, and CDR3 relatedness (CalcPairwiseDistances, ClusterSamples) were evaluated with VDJtools, and phylogenetic trees were built with CLCbio workbench. Expanded clones were defined as having at least 8 unique UMIs, based on coefficient-of-variation modelling across technical triplicates. TCRdb redid the processing of the public reads, applying fastp at Q25 and MiXCR, and retained in-frame beta chains. Each CDR3 protein appears once, grouped with its most common genes and DNA. The V and J calls were determined by TCRdb, not by the authors. The sample table records under 75,000 distinct CDR3 sequences; 2.5% to 3.5% of these occur just once. The ten largest clones take up 4.5% to 6.5% of the sample.

Trimming removed 0 bases from V and 6 bases from J; the gene matches leave 3 bases unexplained. The CDR3 goes from the cysteine to the valine over 13 residues. CDR3 DNA only is kept here, 39 bases in frame from base 1. CDR1 and CDR2, per the germline V gene (reference sequence), are SGHKS and YYEKEE. General findings and caveats noted by the study authors: No identical CDR3 amino acid sequences were found to be shared among expanded clones across subjects, suggesting that TCR-beta repertoires were private in all groups. In phylogenetic analysis, the repertoires of 18 of 34 MS patients grouped into a cluster of related CDR3 sequences, which suggests a possible signature at the repertoire level. The highest TCR clonal expansion was observed in HAM/TSP patients, whereas the lowest was observed in MS patients, even when compared with healthy controls. The MS cluster showed no association with clinical or MRI features, and the authors stated that larger cohorts are needed.

Unsorted PBMC libraries were generated from 2 million PBMCs stored in RNAlater at -80 °C until RNA extraction. The multiple sclerosis patients were enrolled in a US clinical protocol that used magnetic resonance imaging to evaluate disease progression. Peripheral blood was subjected to Ficoll-Hypaque density gradient centrifugation to isolate PBMCs, which were then cryopreserved in liquid nitrogen. This clonotype was seen repeatedly, ten times or more. The target of this receptor is not known. The input lacks base qualities; no much larger clone sits a single base away. This clonotype was obtained from a woman between 50 and 59 years old with multiple sclerosis. The chain employs TRBV5-5 and TRBJ2-7, with TRBD2 identical over 7 junction bases. Sequencing used PBMCs. CDR3 protein: CASSLVPGGEQYV. In nucleotide form, the sequence is TGTGCCAGCAGCTTGGTTCCGGGGGGCGAGCAGTACGTC.